These T cell receptor beta chains were read from a single sample in a study of memory CD4+ T cells and cytomegalovirus serostatus. Some clones are missing from TCRdb's copy, which holds only in-frame ones; the method was immunoSEQ multiplex PCR. The repertoire holds 52,000 or so clones, with 82% as singletons. Sample: memory CD4+ T cells from blood. Every receptor here comes from an adult in good health and CMV-seronegative. Each CDR3 is given with its conserved first and last residue. D genes are given only for firm matches. Size values are once, few and many counts, or a class for expanded clones, and some rows have none.

V	J	size	D	CDR3	DNA
TRBV4-2	TRBJ2-7	.	.	CASSQGQGPSYEQYF	TGTGCCAGCAGCCAAGGTCAGGGCCCCTCCTACGAGCAGTACTTC
TRBV5-1	TRBJ1-4	.	.	CASSSQGLGNEKLFF	TGCGCCAGCAGCAGCCAGGGTTTGGGTAATGAAAAACTGTTTTTT
TRBV21-1	TRBJ2-7	medium-sized	.	CASSKAYGGSSYEQYF	TGTGCCAGCAGCAAAGCCTACGGTGGAAGCTCCTACGAGCAGTACTTC
TRBV19	TRBJ1-4	few	.	CASSPGSLTNEKLFF	TGTGCCAGTAGCCCGGGGTCCCTTACTAATGAAAAACTGTTTTTT
TRBV5-4	TRBJ2-5	.	TRBD2	CASSLALAGQETQYF	TGTGCCAGCAGCTTGGCGCTAGCGGGCCAAGAGACCCAGTACTTC
TRBV5-4	TRBJ2-5	.	.	CASSLDRDETQYF	TGTGCCAGCAGCTTGGACAGGGACGAGACCCAGTACTTC
TRBV30	TRBJ1-1	.	TRBD1	CACDRVEAFF	TGTGCCTGCGACAGGGTTGAAGCTTTCTTT
TRBV5-1	TRBJ1-5	.	.	CASSLAGLLNQPQHF	TGCGCCAGCAGCTTGGCAGGACTGCTCAATCAGCCCCAGCATTTT
TRBV11-1	TRBJ2-2	.	.	CASSFARTPGNTGELFF	TGTGCCAGCAGCTTTGCCCGGACGCCTGGGAACACCGGGGAGCTGTTTTTT
TRBV7-2	TRBJ2-3	medium-sized	.	CASSFTGRTDTQYF	TGTGCCAGCAGCTTTACAGGGCGTACAGATACGCAGTATTTT
TRBV7-2	TRBJ2-5	.	.	CASSLRQGYETQYF	TGTGCCAGCAGCTTACGGCAGGGTTATGAGACCCAGTACTTC
TRBV5-1	TRBJ1-2	.	.	CASSPPGGQREGYTF	TGCGCCAGCAGTCCTCCTGGGGGTCAAAGGGAGGGCTACACCTTC
TRBV5-6	TRBJ2-7	once	.	CASSTGPLDDEQYF	TGTGCCAGCAGCACGGGACCGCTTGATGACGAGCAGTACTTC
TRBV27	TRBJ2-1	medium-sized	TRBD2	CASSPIGLAGGQGHNEQFF	TGTGCCAGCAGTCCAATCGGACTAGCGGGGGGCCAAGGACACAATGAGCAGTTCTTC
TRBV29-1	TRBJ1-5	.	.	CSVEDPPQPQHF	TGCAGCGTTGAAGATCCCCCTCAGCCCCAGCATTTT
TRBV6-5	TRBJ1-1	.	.	CASRGTSMNTEAFF	TGTGCCAGCAGAGGGACGAGCATGAACACTGAAGCTTTCTTT
TRBV5-4	TRBJ2-7	once	.	CASSKSDSSYEQYF	TGTGCCAGCAGCAAATCGGACAGCAGCTACGAGCAGTACTTC
TRBV10-3	TRBJ2-5	.	.	CAIRGSQETQYF	TGTGCCATCAGGGGATCACAAGAGACCCAGTACTTC
TRBV5-1	TRBJ2-1	.	.	CASSLPQVGSSYNEQFF	TGCGCCAGCAGCTTGCCCCAAGTCGGGAGCTCCTACAATGAGCAGTTCTTC
TRBV27	TRBJ1-6	.	.	CASSSGPHDHSPLHF	TGTGCCAGCAGTTCGGGACCCCACGATCATTCACCCCTCCACTTT
TRBV19	TRBJ2-4	once	.	CASSIPTNIQYF	TGTGCCAGTAGTATTCCTACCAACATTCAGTACTTC
TRBV7-2	TRBJ1-2	once	TRBD1	CASSGTSGTALYGYTF	TGTGCCAGCAGCGGAACCTCCGGGACAGCCCTCTATGGCTACACCTTC
TRBV30	TRBJ1-2	.	.	CAWSVRGGDYGYTF	TGTGCCTGGAGTGTACGCGGGGGCGACTATGGCTACACCTTC
TRBV18	TRBJ1-5	.	.	CASSSKGGNQPQHF	TGTGCCAGCTCATCTAAGGGGGGGAATCAGCCCCAGCATTTT
TRBV11-2	TRBJ2-3	.	TRBD2	CASSLVPRAGGTDTQYF	TGTGCCAGCAGCTTGGTGCCGCGAGCGGGGGGCACAGATACGCAGTATTTT
TRBV7-9	TRBJ1-3	.	.	CASSSAGFVSGNTIYF	TGTGCCAGCAGCTCCGCCGGGTTCGTCTCTGGAAACACCATATATTTT
TRBV5-4	TRBJ1-2	.	.	CASSSAIAHTNYGYTF	TGTGCCAGCAGCTCGGCTATCGCACATACTAACTATGGCTACACCTTC
TRBV4-1	TRBJ2-7	.	.	CASSPGPSYEQYF	TGCGCCAGCAGCCCGGGACCTTCCTACGAGCAGTACTTC
TRBV9	TRBJ2-5	once	.	CASSVAGGQVEETQYF	TGTGCCAGCAGCGTAGCTGGGGGGCAGGTTGAAGAGACCCAGTACTTC
TRBV30	TRBJ1-2	.	.	CAWTLAYGYTF	TGTGCCTGGACATTAGCCTATGGCTACACCTTC
TRBV19	TRBJ2-2	once	.	CASSVTGSSTGELFF	TGTGCCAGTAGTGTCACAGGGTCTAGCACCGGGGAGCTGTTTTTT
TRBV7-3	TRBJ2-7	.	.	CASSPGGTYEQYF	TGTGCCAGCAGCCCCGGAGGCACCTACGAGCAGTACTTC
TRBV14	TRBJ1-6	.	TRBD1	CASSHPGQNSPLHF	TGTGCCAGCAGCCACCCGGGACAGAATTCACCCCTCCACTTT
TRBV12-5	TRBJ2-1	.	TRBD2	CASGPSPSGVREQFF	TGTGCTAGTGGTCCCAGCCCTAGCGGGGTTAGAGAGCAGTTCTTC
TRBV5-8	TRBJ2-6	.	TRBD1	CASSFFQGAPGANVLTF	TGTGCCAGCAGCTTTTTTCAGGGGGCGCCTGGGGCCAACGTCCTGACTTTC
TRBV7-9	TRBJ2-5	.	.	CASSLGQGWETQYF	TGTGCCAGCAGCTTGGGGCAGGGGTGGGAGACCCAGTACTTC
TRBV28	TRBJ2-5	.	.	CASSPQITSETQYF	TGTGCCAGCAGTCCCCAAATTACTAGCGAGACCCAGTACTTC
TRBV5-1	TRBJ2-2	.	.	CASSLDRADGELFF	TGCGCCAGCAGCTTGGACAGGGCGGACGGGGAGCTGTTTTTT
TRBV9	TRBJ1-3	.	.	CASSSWGSGNTIYF	TGTGCCAGCTCATCCTGGGGGTCTGGAAACACCATATATTTT
TRBV7-2	TRBJ2-1	few	TRBD1	CASSFLGQPLVLAASEQFF	TGTGCCAGCAGCTTCCTGGGACAGCCGCTAGTCTTGGCCGCATCTGAGCAGTTCTTC
TRBV4-2	TRBJ2-1	.	.	CASSPQGNNEQFF	TGTGCCAGCAGCCCCCAGGGAAACAATGAGCAGTTCTTC
TRBV10-3	TRBJ2-1	.	TRBD2	CAISSSGGGYNEQFF	TGTGCCATCAGTTCTAGCGGGGGGGGCTACAATGAGCAGTTCTTC
TRBV7-2	TRBJ2-5	once	TRBD1	CASSTGQGGETQYF	TGTGCCAGCAGCACGGGACAGGGGGGAGAGACCCAGTACTTC
TRBV5-1	TRBJ2-5	.	.	CASSLEGSPKETQYF	TGCGCCAGCAGCTTGGAGGGCAGCCCCAAAGAGACCCAGTACTTC
TRBV29-1	TRBJ2-1	once	.	CSVGQGNGEQFF	TGCAGCGTTGGGCAGGGTAATGGTGAGCAGTTCTTC
TRBV5-1	TRBJ2-3	.	TRBD2	CASSSVAGGADTQYF	TGCGCCAGCAGCTCCGTAGCGGGGGGGGCAGATACGCAGTATTTT
TRBV2	TRBJ2-3	.	.	CASSPSLGPNTDTQYF	TGTGCCAGCAGCCCCTCCTTGGGACCGAACACAGATACGCAGTATTTT
TRBV19	TRBJ2-1	.	.	CARWSGSSYNEQFF	TGTGCCCGGTGGTCGGGCAGCTCCTACAATGAGCAGTTCTTC
TRBV10-3	TRBJ1-2	once	.	CAISPAGLNYGYTF	TGTGCCATCAGCCCAGCTGGGCTTAACTATGGCTACACCTTC
TRBV4-1	TRBJ1-2	.	TRBD1	CASSQPGTGNYGYTF	TGCGCCAGCAGCCAACCAGGGACAGGGAACTATGGCTACACCTTC
TRBV5-4	TRBJ2-1	.	.	CASSPPRGNYNEQFF	TGTGCCAGCAGCCCCCCAAGGGGCAACTACAATGAGCAGTTCTTC
TRBV4-2	TRBJ2-4	once	.	CASSQDLRGGKNIQYF	TGTGCCAGCAGCCAAGATCTAAGGGGGGGCAAAAACATTCAGTACTTC
TRBV19	TRBJ1-5	.	.	CASSPWTESGNQPQHF	TGTGCCAGTAGTCCGTGGACAGAATCGGGTAATCAGCCCCAGCATTTT
TRBV6-5	TRBJ1-2	.	.	CASSAQQGGVGYTF	TGTGCCAGCAGTGCGCAACAGGGTGGTGTAGGCTACACCTTC
TRBV13	TRBJ1-1	.	.	CASSTRETEAFF	TGTGCCAGCAGCACGCGGGAGACTGAAGCTTTCTTT